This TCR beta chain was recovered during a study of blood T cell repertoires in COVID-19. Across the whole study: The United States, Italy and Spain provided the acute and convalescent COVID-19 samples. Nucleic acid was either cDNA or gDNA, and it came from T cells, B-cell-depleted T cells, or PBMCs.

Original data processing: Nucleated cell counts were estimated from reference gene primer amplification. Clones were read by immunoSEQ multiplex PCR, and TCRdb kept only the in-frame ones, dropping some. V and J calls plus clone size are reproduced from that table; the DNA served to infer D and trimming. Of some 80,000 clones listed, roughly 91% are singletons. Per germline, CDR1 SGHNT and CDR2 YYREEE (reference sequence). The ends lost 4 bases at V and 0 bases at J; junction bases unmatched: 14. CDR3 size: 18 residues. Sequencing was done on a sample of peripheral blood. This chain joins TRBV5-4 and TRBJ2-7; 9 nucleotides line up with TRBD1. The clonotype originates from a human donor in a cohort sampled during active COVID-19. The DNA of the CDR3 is TGTGCCAGCAGCCCAGATCTTGGTCGGACAGGGGTCTCCTACGAGCAGTACTTC. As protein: CASSPDLGRTGVSYEQYF.